The clone carrying this TCR beta chain was seen only a few times. These data are taken from a study of T cell repertoires in cytomegalovirus infection. V was pared by 4 bases and J by 3 bases, with 7 bases between. The CDR3 extends over 12 amino acids. The germline V gene encodes CDR1 SQVTM and CDR2 ANQGSEA. TCRdb processed the reads anew with MiXCR; each CDR3 protein has one entry. Of 250,000 to 300,000 distinct CDR3 sequences in the sample, roughly 13% were seen once. The origin of this receptor is a human donor in good health (CMV status not recorded). Some clones in this sample may be carry-over from other donors' samples. V and J are TRBV29-1 and TRBJ2-1; D call uncertain. Sequenced material: PBMCs. The CDR3 DNA sequence: TGCAGCGTTGTCTCCAACTACAATGAGCAGTTCTTC. Protein sequence: CSVVSNYNEQFF.